The 10 T cell receptor beta chains below come from one sample, sequenced in a study of blood T cell repertoires in COVID-19. Only in-frame clones appear in the TCRdb table, and some are missing; sequencing was by immunoSEQ multiplex PCR. The sample consists of under 200,000 clones, over 80% of them appearing once. The sample comprised PBMCs or T cells enriched from blood (not recorded which). These receptor sequences come from a woman in her sixties or seventies who had recovered from COVID-19.

The table lists this clone with a count of one. The chain combines TRBV19 with TRBJ2-2; maybe TRBD1 (7 bases). This CDR3 has 15 amino acids. The V gene lost 3 bases and the J gene lost 8 bases, with 16 bases spanning the gap. Germline V gene sequence: CDR1 LNHDA, CDR2 SQIVND (reference sequence). The CDR3 nucleotides are TGTGCCAGTAGTATTCACCAGGGGGGAGCGGGGGAGCTGTTTTTT. Its protein product is CASSIHQGGAGELFF.

This chain links TRBV18 with TRBJ1-1; 7 positions match TRBD1. J lost 0 bases, V lost 4 bases, and 8 bases had no gene match. This CDR3 is built from 16 residues. From germline, CDR1 is KGHSH and CDR2 LQKENI. CDR3 sequence reads: CASSQNLQGMNTEAFF. Written as DNA, the CDR3 is TGTGCCAGCTCACAAAACCTACAGGGGATGAACACTGAAGCTTTCTTT.

V is TRBV18 and J is TRBJ2-5; TRBD2 aligns across 9 bases. In germline, CDR1 is KGHSH, CDR2 LQKENI. The CDR3 extends over 15 amino acids. V shed 2 bases and J 4 bases; nucleotides not matched to a gene: 5. This CDR3 is CASSPGGRGRETQYF. CDR3 nucleotide sequence: TGTGCCAGCTCACCAGGCGGGAGGGGGCGAGAGACCCAGTACTTC.

This clone was recorded once. The chain has TRBV2 and TRBJ2-7, with 13 bases lining up with TRBD2. The CDR3 has 14 amino acids. The germline CDR1 and CDR2 sequences are SNHLY and FYNNEI. V gave up 6 bases and J gave up 6 bases; unmatched junction bases: 5. CDR3 protein: CASRRLAGGLEQYF. As DNA, the CDR3 is TGTGCCAGCAGGCGACTAGCGGGGGGCCTCGAGCAGTACTTC.

The genes are TRBV7-9 and TRBJ2-7; 8 positions agree with TRBD2. The CDR3 loop spans 13 amino acids. V shed 5 bases, J shed 1 base, and the junction held 1 base outside the gene matches. Germline-derived CDR1 and CDR2 are SEHNR and FQNEAQ (reference sequence). CDR3 DNA sequence: TGTGCCAGCAGCCGGGAGGGGTCCTACGAGCAGTACTTC. It yields the protein CASSREGSYEQYF.

V gene TRBV6-1 combines with J gene TRBJ2-7; D is uncertain. This CDR3 has 16 residues. V dropped 0 bases and J dropped 3 bases, with 15 bases sitting between them. CDR1 and CDR2 from the germline V gene are MNHNS and SASEGT. In DNA form, the CDR3 reads TGTGCCAGCAGTGAAGCGCTTTCCGGAGCCCGCTACGAGCAGTACTTC. The encoded protein is CASSEALSGARYEQYF.

This CDR3 is CASSPGGGGGTEAFF. Written as DNA, the CDR3 is TGTGCCAGCAGTCCTGGAGGGGGGGGCGGCACTGAAGCTTTCTTT. The V call is TRBV28, the J call TRBJ1-1; a possible D gene is TRBD1 (6 bases). This CDR3 spans 15 amino acids. Trimming stripped 5 bases from V and 4 bases from J, with 17 bases between. CDR1 is MDHEN and CDR2 is SYDVKM in the germline V gene. Drawing the rest from reference TRBV28 and TRBJ1-1, the complete variable domain is DVKVTQSSRYLVKRTGEKVFLECVQDMDHENMFWYRQDPGLGLRLIYFSYDVKMKEKGDIPEGYSVSREKKERFSLILESASTNQTSMYLCASSPGGGGGTEAFFGQGTRLTVV.

V usage is TRBV30 and J usage is TRBJ2-7, with 9 bases fitting TRBD1. Losses at the gene ends were 3 bases for V and 4 bases for J; bases not matched to a gene: 10. This CDR3 has 15 residues. Germline CDR1 reads GTSNPN; CDR2 reads SVGIG (reference sequence). The CDR3 reads CAWRVRDRAYYEQYF. For the CDR3, the DNA is TGTGCCTGGAGGGTCCGGGACAGGGCTTATTACGAGCAGTACTTC.

CDR3 sequence (DNA): TGTGCCAGCAGACTGGGACAGAACACTGAAGCTTTCTTT. Amino acid sequence: CASRLGQNTEAFF. The chain recombines TRBV4-2 with TRBJ1-1, with D possibly TRBD1 on 6 matching bases. CDR1 and CDR2 (germline): LGHNA, YNFKEQ. The CDR3 is made up of 13 amino acids. V shed 6 bases and J shed 1 base, with 9 bases lying between them.

This sequence joins TRBV9 and TRBJ1-1, with D perhaps TRBD1 (5 bases). This CDR3 spans 16 amino acids. V was cut by 4 bases and J by 6 bases, with 22 bases left in between. CDR1 and CDR2 from the germline V gene are SGDLS and YYNGEE. CDR3 in DNA: TGTGCCAGCAGCCGGACTGTTGGGGGGGAATTGGCTGAAGCTTTCTTT. Its translation is CASSRTVGGELAEAFF.